This T cell receptor beta chain came from a study of post-analysis software for immune sequencing data (dated by TCRdb to between 2014 and 2016). About the investigation overall: Disease courses on record covered relapsing-remitting, secondary progressive and progressive-relapsing multiple sclerosis, though some patients had no subtype annotation. A subset of samples was prepared in parallel using single-end sample barcoding, then pooled and co-amplified after Illumina adapter ligation. The multiple sclerosis patient repertoires were compared with about a dozen previously published healthy control repertoires from donors aged roughly 6 to 25 years.

To demonstrate the VDJtools post-analysis software, TCR beta repertoires were profiled from the peripheral blood of more than ten young patients with multiple sclerosis. The patients with multiple sclerosis were children and adolescents between roughly 6 and 15 years of age. The germline V end is reduced by 10 bases and the J end by 10 bases; junction bases left unmatched: 24. Via the germline V gene (reference sequence), CDR1 is LNHDA and CDR2 SQIVND. The CDR3 runs 17 residues from the cysteine to the phenylalanine. Only the CDR3 DNA is retained, 51 bases long and in frame from the first base. Study-wide conclusions, independent of this receptor: When samples were clustered directly using the F measure, samples prepared in the same batch co-clustered strongly, which prompted a batch-effect correction. The control group was slightly older than the multiple sclerosis patient group. Normalized Chao1 diversity was significantly lower in multiple sclerosis patients than controls, suggesting substantial peripheral T-cell clonal expansion. Four to six TRBV segments, including TRBV5-6, TRBV5-1 and TRBV20-1, were significantly more frequent in patients than controls.

As to this clonotype: Its recognized antigen is unknown. No base quality values were provided; no much bigger clone lies one nucleotide off.

The library was produced with PCR. Data came from an Illumina HiSeq 2500. To reduce PCR and sequencing biases, unique molecular identifiers were incorporated into the TCR beta cDNA libraries. Approximately 500,000 cDNA molecules were obtained per 1 to 10 million input T cells, so each molecule approximated one T cell. Patient libraries were prepared and sequenced with the same protocol used for the earlier healthy control dataset. Within a given batch, samples were prepared together, multiplexed and sequenced on the same HiSeq lane. Turning to the authors' computational methods: Raw barcoded reads were processed with MIGEC, discarding single-read molecular identifier groups before consensus assembly and CDR3 extraction. Clonotype tables were post-analysed with VDJtools, normalizing diversity by down-sampling all datasets to the smallest sample size. Repertoire overlap clustering matched CDR3 amino acid but not nucleotide sequences to correct batch-related cross-sample contamination. TCRdb ran its own pipeline on the public reads, namely fastp trimming at Q25 and MiXCR clone calling, and kept in-frame beta chains. For every CDR3 protein sequence, its rows merge into one entry that carries the most common genes and DNA. The V and J calls shown here were made by TCRdb, not taken from the authors' results. This sample comprises hundreds of thousands of distinct CDR3 sequences, 30% of them detected only once. The ten largest clonotypes hold 0.56% of the sample.

The V and J genes are TRBV19 and TRBJ2-1; 8 bases in between match TRBD2. Sequencing was performed on blood. This clonotype was sampled from a girl aged 10 to 17 with multiple sclerosis. DNA sequence: TGTGCCACCAAGGCGCACGTTCTAATCGGGACTAGGGAGGAGCAGTTCTTC. The resulting protein is CATKAHVLIGTREEQFF.